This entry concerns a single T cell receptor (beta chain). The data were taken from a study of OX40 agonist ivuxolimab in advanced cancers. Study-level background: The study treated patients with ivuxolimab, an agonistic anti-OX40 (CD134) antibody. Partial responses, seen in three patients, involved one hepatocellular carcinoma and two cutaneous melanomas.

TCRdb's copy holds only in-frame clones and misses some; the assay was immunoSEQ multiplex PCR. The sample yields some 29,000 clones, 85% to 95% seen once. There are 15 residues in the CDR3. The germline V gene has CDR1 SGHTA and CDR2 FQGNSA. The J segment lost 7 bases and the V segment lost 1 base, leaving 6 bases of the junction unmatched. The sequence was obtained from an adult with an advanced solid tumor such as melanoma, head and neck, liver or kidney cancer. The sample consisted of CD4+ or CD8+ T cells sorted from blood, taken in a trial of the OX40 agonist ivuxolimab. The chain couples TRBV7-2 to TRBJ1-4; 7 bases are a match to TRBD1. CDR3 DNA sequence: TGTGCCAGCAGCTTAGATTCCCGGGACAGTGAAAAACTGTTTTTT. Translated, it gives CASSLDSRDSEKLFF.